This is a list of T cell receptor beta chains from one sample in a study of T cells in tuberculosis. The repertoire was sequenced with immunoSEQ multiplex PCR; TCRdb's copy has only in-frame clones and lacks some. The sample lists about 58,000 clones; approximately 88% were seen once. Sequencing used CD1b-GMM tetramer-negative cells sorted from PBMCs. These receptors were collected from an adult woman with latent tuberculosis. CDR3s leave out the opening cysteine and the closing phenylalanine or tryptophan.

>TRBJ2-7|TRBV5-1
ASSLGTGPTYEQY
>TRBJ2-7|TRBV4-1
ASSQGAPVYEQY
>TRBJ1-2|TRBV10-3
ANSPGEGYT
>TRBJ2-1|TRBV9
ASSVDSGGTGNEQF
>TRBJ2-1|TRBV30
AWSVGRSEQF
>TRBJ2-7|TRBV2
ASSALGGVYEQY
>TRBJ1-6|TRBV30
AWDRLNSPLH
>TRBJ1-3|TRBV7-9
ASSLDVGTLGNTIY
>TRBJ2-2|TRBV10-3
AITRDSITGELF
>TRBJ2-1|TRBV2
ASVGRLAGTYNEQF
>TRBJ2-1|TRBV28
ASSPISQGEQF
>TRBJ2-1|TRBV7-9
ASSFLGNEQF
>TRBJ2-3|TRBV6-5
ASSSGTSSNTQY
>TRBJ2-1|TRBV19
ASKGYLGGLGNEQF
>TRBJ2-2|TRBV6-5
ASSYSGNTGELF
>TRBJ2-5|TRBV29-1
SVEEIPGLVGRQTQY
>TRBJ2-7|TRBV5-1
ASRFLAGSYEQY
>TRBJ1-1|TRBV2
ASSESVVQTEVGTEAF
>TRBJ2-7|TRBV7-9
ASSDRYSYEQY
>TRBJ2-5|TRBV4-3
ASSQDGWALETQY
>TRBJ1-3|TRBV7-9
ASSQSYRGNTIY
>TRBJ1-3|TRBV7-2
ASSLGAGNTIY
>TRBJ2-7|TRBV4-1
ASSQLAGIGEQY
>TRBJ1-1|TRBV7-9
ASRRQYEAF
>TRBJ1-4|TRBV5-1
ASSLGQIINEKLF
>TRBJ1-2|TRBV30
AWSVLSTTGAYGYT
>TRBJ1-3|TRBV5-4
ASSAGNERDTIY